This T cell receptor (beta chain) was observed in a study of T cell clonality in common variable immunodeficiency. Whole-study findings and limits: What drives increased CVID clonality needs T cell subpopulation sequencing.

Equal genomic DNA amounts from CVID and control samples were sequenced. Clones were read by immunoSEQ multiplex PCR, and TCRdb kept only the in-frame ones, dropping some. There are approximately 45,000 clones in the sample, none observed a single time. This clone was observed at least ten times. Its matching antigen is unknown. The read terminates 3 residues ahead of where the CDR3 ends, so the germline J gene completes it. Both groups were predominantly of Caucasian heritage. This CDR3 has 14 amino acids. Germline trimming cut 6 bases from V and 1 base from J; bases unmatched to any gene: 3. Germline V CDR1 and CDR2: SNHLY, FYNNEI.

The chain is built from TRBV2 and TRBJ2-1; 7 nucleotides line up with TRBD1. The clonotype originates from a person aged 18 to 70 in good health. Sequenced material: peripheral blood mononuclear cells. Incomplete CDR3 DNA: TGTGCCAGCAGGGTGGACAGGTCCTACAATGAG. This translates into CASRVDRSYNE. The complete CDR3 reads CASRVDRSYNEQFF.